These 7 T cell receptor beta chains were sequenced from one sample in a study of cytomegalovirus exposure and HLA in healthy donors. Researchers ran the PCR with 60 Vbeta and 13 Jbeta primers. Sequencing was performed with immunoSEQ multiplex PCR; in TCRdb, only in-frame clones are kept and a portion is missing. The sample includes about 140,000 clones, roughly 80% of them seen just once. The specimen sequenced was PBMCs. These receptor sequences come from a man aged 40-49 years in good health and CMV-seronegative.

The V and J genes are TRBV29-1 and TRBJ1-1, with D perhaps matching TRBD1 (6 bases). There are 17 residues in the CDR3. Germline V gene lookup returns CDR1 SQVTM and CDR2 ANQGSEA. Trimming cost V 0 bases and J 4 bases, with 21 bases left between them. CDR3 sequence: CSVEDRGHSPTSTEAFF. CDR3 nucleotide sequence: TGCAGCGTTGAAGATAGGGGACATTCGCCCACCAGCACTGAAGCTTTCTTT.

The chain carries TRBV18 and TRBJ2-3, with 8 bases identical to TRBD1. The CDR3 loop spans 15 amino acids. Germline lookup yields CDR1 KGHSH and CDR2 LQKENI. V lost 5 bases, J lost 0 bases, and 4 bases stayed unmatched. The CDR3 loop reads CASSTWTGSTDTQYF. For the CDR3, the DNA is TGTGCCAGCTCAACCTGGACAGGGAGCACAGATACGCAGTATTTT. The variable domain in full, completed from reference TRBV18 and TRBJ2-3, reads NAGVMQNPRHLVRRRGQEARLRCSPMKGHSHVYWYRQLPEEGLKFMVYLQKENIIDESGMPKERFSAEFPKEGPSILRIQQVVRGDSAAYFCASSTWTGSTDTQYFGPGTRLTVL.

This clone came up a few times. The chain links TRBV9 to TRBJ2-5; 8 bases are shared with TRBD2. The germline V gene encodes CDR1 SGDLS and CDR2 YYNGEE. The V gene end was trimmed by 0 bases and the J gene end by 2 bases; junction bases not matched to a gene: 3. The CDR3 has 15 amino acids. CDR3 DNA sequence: TGTGCCAGCAGCGTAGGAGGGACTAGTCAAGAGACCCAGTACTTC. It encodes CASSVGGTSQETQYF.

The rearrangement uses TRBV7-6 and TRBJ2-2; D is possibly TRBD2 (6 bases). V was clipped by 1 base and J by 5 bases, with 17 bases between them. CDR1 is SGHVS, CDR2 FNYEAQ, per germline. The CDR3 extends over 17 amino acids. CDR3 sequence: CASSLEGAGSLTGELFF. CDR3 sequence (DNA): TGTGCCAGCAGCTTAGAAGGGGCGGGGAGCTTGACCGGGGAGCTGTTTTTT.

The genes are TRBV5-6 and TRBJ2-7; TRBD2 matches 10 bases. The ends lost 3 bases at V and 1 base at J; junction bases unmatched: 1. This CDR3 comprises 14 residues. Germline V gene sequence: CDR1 SGHDT, CDR2 YYEEEE. Written as DNA, the CDR3 is TGTGCCAGCAGCTATAGCGGGGGGTCCTACGAGCAGTACTTC. Its protein product is CASSYSGGSYEQYF. Filled out from reference TRBV5-6 and TRBJ2-7, the complete variable domain reads DAGVTQSPTHLIKTRGQQVTLRCSPKSGHDTVSWYQQALGQGPQFIFQYYEEEERQRGNFPDRFSGHQFPNYSSELNVNALLLGDSALYLCASSYSGGSYEQYFGPGTRLTVT.

This chain joins TRBV5-4 and TRBJ2-7; D gene ambiguous. Looked up from germline, CDR1 is SGHNT and CDR2 is YYREEE (reference sequence). This CDR3 has 15 residues. V lost 0 bases, J lost 2 bases, and 12 bases lay in between. DNA for the CDR3: TGTGCCAGCAGCTTGGATAATCGTCTTCCCTACGAGCAGTACTTC. It translates to CASSLDNRLPYEQYF. Full variable domain (remainder filled in from reference TRBV5-4 and TRBJ2-7): ETGVTQSPTHLIKTRGQQVTLRCSSQSGHNTVSWYQQALGQGPQFIFQYYREEENGRGNFPPRFSGLQFPNYSSELNVNALELDDSALYLCASSLDNRLPYEQYFGPGTRLTVT.

This chain links TRBV6-6 with TRBJ1-5; 7 bases match TRBD1. This CDR3 is 15 amino acids long. V lost 2 bases to trimming and J lost 5 bases; unmatched junction nucleotides: 6. CDR1 is MNHNY and CDR2 is SVGAGI in the germline V gene (reference sequence). This CDR3 is CASSYLLTGDQPQHF. The CDR3 bases are TGTGCCAGCAGTTACCTACTAACAGGGGATCAGCCCCAGCATTTT.